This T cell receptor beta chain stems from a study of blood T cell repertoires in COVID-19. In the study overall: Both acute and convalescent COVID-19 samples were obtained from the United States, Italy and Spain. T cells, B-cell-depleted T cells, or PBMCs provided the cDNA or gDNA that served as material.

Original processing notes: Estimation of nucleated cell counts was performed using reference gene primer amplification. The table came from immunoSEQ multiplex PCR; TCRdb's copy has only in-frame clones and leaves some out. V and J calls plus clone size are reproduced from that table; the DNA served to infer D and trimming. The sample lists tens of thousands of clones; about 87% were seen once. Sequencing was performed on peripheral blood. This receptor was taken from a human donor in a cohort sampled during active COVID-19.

CDR3 coding DNA: TGTGCCAGCAGCTTATTCGGGCGCCAGGGTACCAACGAGCAGTACTTC. Translating gives CASSLFGRQGTNEQYF. V gene TRBV5-5 combines with J gene TRBJ2-7; a weak D match, TRBD1 (5 bases). The CDR3 contains 16 residues. V was clipped by 2 bases and J by 5 bases, with 20 bases between them. CDR1 and CDR2 from the germline V gene are SGHKS and YYEKEE (reference sequence). The whole variable domain, remainder taken from reference TRBV5-5 and TRBJ2-7, is DAGVTQSPTHLIKTRGQQVTLRCSPISGHKSVSWYQQVLGQGPQFIFQYYEKEERGRGNFPDRFSARQFPNYSSELNVNALLLGDSALYLCASSLFGRQGTNEQYFGPGTRLTVT.